These T cell receptor beta chains were read from a single sample in a study of blood T cell repertoires in COVID-19. Produced via immunoSEQ multiplex PCR; TCRdb's table is partial and in-frame only. This table holds 100,000 to 150,000 clones, roughly 74% found once. The source material was peripheral blood. The receptor set was obtained from a man aged 60 to 69 with acute or convalescent COVID-19. The CDR3 runs from the conserved cysteine through the conserved F or W. A D gene is named only where the DNA matches it firmly. Rows may omit the clone size; those that give it use once, few, many or a size class.

clone_size,j_call,v_call,d_call,cdr3_aa,cdr3_nt
once,TRBJ2-2,TRBV19,TRBD2,CASSTYSGSNTGELFF,TGTGCCAGTAGTACCTATAGCGGGTCGAACACCGGGGAGCTGTTTTTT
NA,TRBJ1-5,TRBV9,TRBD1,CASSVGQGSNQPQHF,TGTGCCAGCAGCGTTGGACAGGGTAGCAATCAGCCCCAGCATTTT
NA,TRBJ1-5,TRBV10-2,NA,CANSDRTNQPQHF,TGCGCCAACAGTGACAGAACCAATCAGCCCCAGCATTTT
few,TRBJ1-2,TRBV5-1,TRBD1,CASSRDRDGYTF,TGCGCCAGCAGTAGGGACAGGGATGGCTACACCTTC
few,TRBJ1-5,TRBV6-1,TRBD1,CASTDPGQPSNQPQHF,TGTGCCAGCACTGATCCGGGACAGCCAAGTAATCAGCCCCAGCATTTT
NA,TRBJ2-3,TRBV6-6,NA,CASSPRALRDTQYF,TGTGCCAGCAGCCCTCGAGCCTTAAGAGATACGCAGTATTTT
NA,TRBJ2-1,TRBV5-6,TRBD1,CASSVTGTGWHNEQFF,TGTGCCAGCAGCGTTACCGGGACAGGGTGGCACAATGAGCAGTTCTTC
few,TRBJ1-2,TRBV5-1,NA,CASRNHQGPNYGYTF,TGCGCCAGCAGAAACCATCAGGGTCCTAACTATGGCTACACCTTC
few,TRBJ1-1,TRBV6-5,NA,CASEVTAGSNTEAFF,TGTGCCAGCGAAGTTACAGCTGGGTCGAACACTGAAGCTTTCTTT
NA,TRBJ2-3,TRBV12-3/TRBV12-4,NA,CASQRIVTDTQYF,TGTGCCAGTCAACGCATAGTCACAGATACGCAGTATTTT
NA,TRBJ2-1,TRBV5-4,TRBD1,CASSSTGVEQFF,TGTGCCAGCAGCTCTACAGGGGTTGAGCAGTTCTTC
NA,TRBJ1-2,TRBV3-1/TRBV3-2,NA,CASSQNLLDYGYTF,TGTGCCAGCAGCCAGAACCTTCTAGACTATGGCTACACCTTC
many,TRBJ1-3,TRBV4-1,TRBD1,CASSQDRLGGGNTIYF,TGCGCCAGCAGCCAAGATCGGTTAGGGGGCGGAAACACCATATATTTT
few,TRBJ1-1,TRBV9,NA,CASSPGGARSTEAFF,TGTGCCAGCAGCCCCGGGGGGGCGCGGAGCACTGAAGCTTTCTTT
NA,TRBJ2-5,TRBV28,TRBD2,CASSFHTGTSGYQETQYF,TGTGCCAGCAGTTTTCATACGGGGACTAGCGGGTACCAAGAGACCCAGTACTTC
once,TRBJ2-7,TRBV5-1,NA,CASGAGPTSYEQYF,TGCGCCAGCGGGGCGGGACCGACCTCCTACGAGCAGTACTTC
NA,TRBJ2-2,TRBV9,NA,CASSATGSATGELFF,TGTGCCAGCAGCGCTACGGGGTCCGCCACCGGGGAGCTGTTTTTT
NA,TRBJ2-5,TRBV7-2,TRBD2,CASSRSTSGRLQETQYF,TGTGCCAGCAGCCGCTCGACTAGCGGGAGGCTCCAAGAGACCCAGTACTTC
NA,TRBJ1-2,TRBV30,NA,CAWTGYYGYTF,TGTGCCTGGACCGGTTACTATGGCTACACCTTC
NA,TRBJ1-4,TRBV5-1,TRBD1,CASSLIMDRAEKLFF,TGCGCCAGCAGTTTAATTATGGACAGGGCTGAAAAACTGTTTTTT
NA,TRBJ2-3,TRBV27,NA,CASSSTQGYTDTQYF,TGTGCCAGCAGTTCGACGCAGGGCTATACAGATACGCAGTATTTT
NA,TRBJ1-4,TRBV7-9,TRBD1,CASSLYRDRGREKLFF,TGTGCCAGCAGTTTATATAGGGACAGGGGAAGAGAAAAACTGTTTTTT
NA,TRBJ2-1,TRBV7-9,TRBD1,CASSAPGTGDYNEQFF,TGTGCCAGCAGCGCCCCCGGGACAGGGGACTACAATGAGCAGTTCTTC
NA,TRBJ1-2,TRBV7-8,TRBD1,CASSLDRGPYTF,TGTGCCAGCAGCTTGGACAGGGGTCCCTACACCTTC
NA,TRBJ2-7,TRBV7-3,TRBD2,CASSLSSAGGGYEQYF,TGTGCCAGCAGCTTAAGTTCGGCGGGAGGAGGCTACGAGCAGTACTTC
NA,TRBJ1-4,TRBV5-6,TRBD1,CASSEGALEKLFF,TGTGCCAGCAGCGAGGGGGCGCTTGAAAAACTGTTTTTT
NA,TRBJ2-3,TRBV7-2,TRBD2,CASSSGGGALSTDTQYF,TGTGCCAGCAGCTCCGGCGGGGGGGCCCTTTCCACAGATACGCAGTATTTT
NA,TRBJ2-2,TRBV7-3,NA,CASSLNSVGEGAGELFF,TGTGCCAGCAGCTTAAATTCTGTAGGGGAAGGCGCCGGGGAGCTGTTTTTT
NA,TRBJ1-2,TRBV7-9,NA,CASRPNSNYGYTF,TGTGCCAGCAGACCAAATAGCAACTATGGCTACACCTTC